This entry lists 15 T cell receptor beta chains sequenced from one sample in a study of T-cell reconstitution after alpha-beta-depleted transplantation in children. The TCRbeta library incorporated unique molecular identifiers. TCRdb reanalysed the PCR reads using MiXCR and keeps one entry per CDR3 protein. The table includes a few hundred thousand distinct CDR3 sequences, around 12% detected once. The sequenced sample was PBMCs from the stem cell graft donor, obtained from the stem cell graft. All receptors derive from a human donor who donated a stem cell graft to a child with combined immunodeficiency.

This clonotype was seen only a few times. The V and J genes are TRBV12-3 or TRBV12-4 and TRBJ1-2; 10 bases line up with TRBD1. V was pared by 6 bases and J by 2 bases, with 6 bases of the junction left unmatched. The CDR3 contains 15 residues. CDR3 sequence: CASRTRQGANYGYTF. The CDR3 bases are TGTGCCAGCAGGACTAGACAGGGGGCGAACTATGGCTACACCTTC.

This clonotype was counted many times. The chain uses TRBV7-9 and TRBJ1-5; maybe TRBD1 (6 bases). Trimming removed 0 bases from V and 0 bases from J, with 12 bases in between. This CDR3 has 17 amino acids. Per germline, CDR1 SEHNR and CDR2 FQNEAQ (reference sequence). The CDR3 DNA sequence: TGTGCCAGCAGCTTAGCGTGGGACACCGATAGCAATCAGCCCCAGCATTTT. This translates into CASSLAWDTDSNQPQHF.

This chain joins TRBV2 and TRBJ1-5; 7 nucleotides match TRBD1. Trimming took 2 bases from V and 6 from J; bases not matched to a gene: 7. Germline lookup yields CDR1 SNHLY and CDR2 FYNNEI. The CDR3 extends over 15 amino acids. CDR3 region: CASSEYGRGTQPQHF. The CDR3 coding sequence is TGTGCCAGCAGTGAATACGGCAGGGGGACTCAGCCCCAGCATTTT.

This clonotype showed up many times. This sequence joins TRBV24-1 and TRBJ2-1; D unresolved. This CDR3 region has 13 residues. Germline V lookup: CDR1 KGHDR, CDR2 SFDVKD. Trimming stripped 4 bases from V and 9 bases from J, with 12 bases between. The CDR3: CATSDPGTGEQFF. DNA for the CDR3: TGTGCCACCAGTGACCCAGGTACCGGTGAGCAGTTCTTC.

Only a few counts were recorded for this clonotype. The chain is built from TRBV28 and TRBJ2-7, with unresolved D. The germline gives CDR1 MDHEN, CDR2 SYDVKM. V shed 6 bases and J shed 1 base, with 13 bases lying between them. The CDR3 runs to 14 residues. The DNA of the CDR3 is TGTGCCAGCAGGATTGCGACGGATTCCTACGAGCAGTACTTC. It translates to CASRIATDSYEQYF.

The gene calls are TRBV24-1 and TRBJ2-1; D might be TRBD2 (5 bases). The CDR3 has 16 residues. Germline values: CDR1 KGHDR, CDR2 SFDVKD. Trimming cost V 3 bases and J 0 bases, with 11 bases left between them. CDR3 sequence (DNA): TGTGCCACCAGTGATAGGCGGGCCAGCTCCTACAATGAGCAGTTCTTC. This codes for CATSDRRASSYNEQFF.

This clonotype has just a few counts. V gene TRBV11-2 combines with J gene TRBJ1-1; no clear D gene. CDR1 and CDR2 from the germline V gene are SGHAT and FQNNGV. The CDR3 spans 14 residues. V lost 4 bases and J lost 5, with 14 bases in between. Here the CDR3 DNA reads TGTGCCAGCAGCTCCGTCCGGGAGCGGACTGAAGCTTTCTTT. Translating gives CASSSVRERTEAFF.

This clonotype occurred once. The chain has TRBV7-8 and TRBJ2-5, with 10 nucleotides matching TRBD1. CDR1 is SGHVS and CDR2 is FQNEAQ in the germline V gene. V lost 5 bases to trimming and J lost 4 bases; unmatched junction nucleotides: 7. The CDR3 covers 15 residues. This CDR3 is CASSTGQGRGETQYF. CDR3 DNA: TGTGCCAGCAGCACGGGACAGGGGCGCGGAGAGACCCAGTACTTC.

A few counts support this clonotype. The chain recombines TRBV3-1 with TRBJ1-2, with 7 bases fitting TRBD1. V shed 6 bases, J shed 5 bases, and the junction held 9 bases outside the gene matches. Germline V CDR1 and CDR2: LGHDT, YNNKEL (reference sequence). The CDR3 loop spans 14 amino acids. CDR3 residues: CASSLQGVGYGYTF. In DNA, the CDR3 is TGTGCCAGCAGTCTCCAGGGGGTAGGGTATGGCTACACCTTC.

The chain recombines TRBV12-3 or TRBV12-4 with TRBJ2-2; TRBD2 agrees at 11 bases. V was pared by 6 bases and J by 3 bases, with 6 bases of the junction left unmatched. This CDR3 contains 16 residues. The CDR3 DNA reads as TGTGCCAGCAGCATTACTAGCGGGAGATACACCGGGGAGCTGTTTTTT. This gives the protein CASSITSGRYTGELFF.

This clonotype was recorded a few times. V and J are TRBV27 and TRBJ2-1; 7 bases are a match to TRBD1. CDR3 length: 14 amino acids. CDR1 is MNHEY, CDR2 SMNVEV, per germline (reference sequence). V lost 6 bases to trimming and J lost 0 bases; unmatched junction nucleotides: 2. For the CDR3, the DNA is TGTGCCAGCAGGACAGGGTCCTCCTACAATGAGCAGTTCTTC. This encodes CASRTGSSYNEQFF.

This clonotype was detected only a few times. CDR3 protein: CSVPEAGRLTEAFF. The DNA for the CDR3 is TGCAGTGTTCCTGAGGCGGGGAGGCTCACTGAAGCTTTCTTT. V is TRBV20-1 and J is TRBJ1-1; D remains ambiguous. Germline V gives CDR1 DFQATT, CDR2 SNEGSKA (reference sequence). This CDR3 spans 14 amino acids. V was cut by 7 bases and J by 4 bases, with 19 bases left in between.

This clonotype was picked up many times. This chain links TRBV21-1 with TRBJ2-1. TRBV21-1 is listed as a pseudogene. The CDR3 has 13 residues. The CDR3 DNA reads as TGCTCTGGTCCGTCTCCTTCACACAATGAGCAGTTCTTC. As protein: CSGPSPSHNEQFF.

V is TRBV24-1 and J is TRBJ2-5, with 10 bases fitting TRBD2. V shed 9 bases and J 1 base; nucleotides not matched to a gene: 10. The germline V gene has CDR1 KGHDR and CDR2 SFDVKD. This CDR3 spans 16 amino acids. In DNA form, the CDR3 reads TGTGCCACCGGTGTCTCTAGCGGGAGATCCCAAGAGACCCAGTACTTC. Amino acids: CATGVSSGRSQETQYF.

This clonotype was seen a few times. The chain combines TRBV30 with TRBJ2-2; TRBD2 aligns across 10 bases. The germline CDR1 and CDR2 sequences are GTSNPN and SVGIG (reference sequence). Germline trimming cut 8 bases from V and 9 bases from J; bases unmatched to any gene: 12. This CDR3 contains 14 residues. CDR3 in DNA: TGTGCCGGAAGCGGGAGGGTCCCCCGGAGGGAGCTGTTTTTT. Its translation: CAGSGRVPRRELFF.